One sample yielded the 12 T cell receptor beta chains listed below, sequenced in a study of blood T cell repertoires in COVID-19. The assay was immunoSEQ multiplex PCR, and TCRdb's table has in-frame clones only and misses some. The sample consists of 270,000 or so clones, about four fifths of them appearing once. The sequenced sample was peripheral blood. These receptors all stem from a woman between 18 and 30 years old with acute or convalescent COVID-19.

This clone was counted between two and nine times. V usage is TRBV10-3 and J usage is TRBJ2-3, with 8 nucleotides matching TRBD2. Germline trimming cut 2 bases from V and 9 bases from J; bases unmatched to any gene: 4. The CDR3 is 13 amino acids. Germline V gene lookup returns CDR1 ENHRY and CDR2 SYGVKD. The CDR3 DNA is TGTGCCATCAGTGAGAGCGGGGGCCGAACGCAGTATTTT. As protein: CAISESGGRTQYF.

The rearrangement uses TRBV7-2 and TRBJ2-6, with 7 bases matching TRBD2. The germline V gene has CDR1 SGHTA and CDR2 FQGNSA. The CDR3 has 18 residues. Unmatched junction bases numbered 11, after V lost 6 bases and J lost 0 bases. The CDR3 nucleotides read TGTGCCAGCAGTTCCGTTATCCGCGGGAGCTCTGGGGCCAACGTCCTGACTTTC. It yields the protein CASSSVIRGSSGANVLTF. The variable domain in full, completed from reference TRBV7-2 and TRBJ2-6, reads GAGVSQSPSNKVTEKGKDVELRCDPISGHTALYWYRQSLGQGLEFLIYFQGNSAPDKSGLPSDRFSAERTGGSVSTLTIQRTQQEDSAVYLCASSSVIRGSSGANVLTFGAGSRLTVL.

This chain connects TRBV19 to TRBJ2-1, with 14 bases fitting TRBD2. Trimming cost V 5 bases and J 15 bases; bases outside gene matches: 6. The CDR3 covers 13 residues. Germline V gene sequence: CDR1 LNHDA, CDR2 SQIVND (reference sequence). The CDR3 sequence is CASSQGLAGDPFF. The CDR3 nucleotides are TGTGCCAGTAGTCAGGGACTAGCGGGAGATCCGTTCTTC.

This chain uses TRBV9 with TRBJ2-3; 8 nucleotides agree with TRBD2. The CDR3 runs to 16 residues. Trimming cost V 4 bases and J 3 bases; bases outside gene matches: 10. Germline loops: CDR1 SGDLS, CDR2 YYNGEE. In DNA form, the CDR3 reads TGTGCCAGCAGCCCCAATAGCGGGATCGGAACAGATACGCAGTATTTT. Amino acids: CASSPNSGIGTDTQYF.

V and J are TRBV27 and TRBJ2-5, with D maybe TRBD2 (6 bases). This CDR3 spans 16 amino acids. Germline V gene data show CDR1 as MNHEY and CDR2 as SMNVEV (reference sequence). Trimming removed 3 bases from V and 7 bases from J, with 21 bases in between. For the CDR3, the DNA is TGTGCCAGCAGTTTTCGGAGGGATTTACCTACCGGGACCCAGTACTTC. As protein: CASSFRRDLPTGTQYF.

This clone was observed many times. The same CDR3 can be traced to other DNA sequences in this sample. The chain has TRBV2 and TRBJ1-1, with 8 nucleotides matching TRBD1. From germline, CDR1 is SNHLY and CDR2 FYNNEI. The ends lost 3 bases at V and 7 bases at J; junction bases unmatched: 4. The CDR3 spans 13 residues. In DNA, the CDR3 is TGTGCCAGCAGTGATGGGACAGGTGTTGAAGCTTTCTTT. Its translation: CASSDGTGVEAFF.

The chain carries TRBV6-5 and TRBJ1-1, with D uncertain. The CDR3 spans 13 residues. Germline assignment: CDR1 MNHEY and CDR2 SVGAGI. V was pared by 7 bases and J by 2 bases, with 11 bases between. In DNA, the CDR3 is TGTGCCAGCACGCGGGGTCCAAACACTGAAGCTTTCTTT. Translating it yields CASTRGPNTEAFF.

Comment on this clone: The sample has other DNA sequences that encode this CDR3 too. The chain recombines TRBV6-5 with TRBJ1-1, with D uncertain. There are 12 residues in the CDR3. Germline-derived CDR1 and CDR2 are MNHEY and SVGAGI. The V end lost 0 bases, the J end lost 8 bases, and 7 bases lay between the germline ends. The CDR3 here is CASSYSGREAFF. For the CDR3, the DNA is TGTGCCAGCAGTTACTCGGGCAGGGAAGCTTTCTTT.

The CDR3: CASSQDWARQLPNTGELFF. DNA of the CDR3: TGCGCCAGCAGCCAAGATTGGGCCCGACAGTTGCCGAACACCGGGGAGCTGTTTTTT. The chain links TRBV4-1 to TRBJ2-2; D possibly corresponds to TRBD1 (5 bases). V shed 0 bases and J shed 0 bases, with 17 bases lying between them. Per the germline V gene, CDR1 is MGHRA and CDR2 is YSYEKL. The CDR3 extends over 19 amino acids.

This chain uses TRBV4-3 with TRBJ2-3, with 10 nucleotides matching TRBD2. Germline V CDR1 and CDR2: LGHNA, YSLEER. V was clipped by 4 bases and J by 2 bases; unmatched bases: 9. CDR3 length equals 17 residues. The CDR3 loop reads CASSPRTSGLSTDTQYF. The CDR3 bases are TGCGCCAGCAGCCCCAGGACTAGCGGACTCTCCACAGATACGCAGTATTTT.

The chain recombines TRBV5-1 with TRBJ2-7, with D unresolved. This CDR3 spans 15 amino acids. The V end was cut by 4 bases, the J end by 4 bases, with 18 bases between. Per germline, CDR1 SGHRS and CDR2 YFSETQ. The CDR3 here is CASSPDGYGFYEQYF. For the CDR3, the DNA is TGCGCCAGCAGCCCCGATGGGTACGGGTTTTACGAGCAGTACTTC.

V usage is TRBV12-3 or TRBV12-4 and J usage is TRBJ2-1; the D is unclear. V gave up 5 bases and J gave up 2 bases, with 4 bases separating them. The CDR3 spans 12 residues. For the CDR3, the DNA is TGTGCCAGCAGTGTCACCTACAATGAGCAGTTCTTC. Translating it yields CASSVTYNEQFF.